These T cell receptor beta chains were read from a single sample in a study of response to subunit inactivated influenza vaccine. In TCRdb, the RT-PCR reads were re-called with MiXCR into one record per CDR3 protein. This table has hundreds of thousands of distinct CDR3 sequences, roughly 12% appearing once. The sample in question was PBMCs from blood, obtained on the day of vaccination. The receptors derive from a man aged 50 to 59 who received an inactivated influenza vaccine. Each CDR3 is given with its conserved first and last residue. Fields, in order: J gene, V gene, clone size, D gene, CDR3 DNA, CDR3 protein. D genes are given only for firm matches. Only part of the rows carry a size: once, few, many, or a class if the clone is expanded.

j_call: TRBJ2-1
v_call: TRBV15
clone_size: -
d_call: -
cdr3_nt: TGTGCCACCAGCACCGGACCTTCCGGGGGGCACCACAATGAGCAGTTCTTC
cdr3_aa: CATSTGPSGGHHNEQFF

j_call: TRBJ2-2
v_call: TRBV5-6
clone_size: few
d_call: TRBD1
cdr3_nt: TGTGCCAGCAGTTCCGACAGGGTAATCACCGGGGAGCTGTTTTTT
cdr3_aa: CASSSDRVITGELFF

j_call: TRBJ2-4
v_call: TRBV6-2/TRBV6-3
clone_size: -
d_call: TRBD2
cdr3_nt: TGTGCCAGCAGGATCGGACTAGCGGGGGGGGGTGGCAAAAACATTCAGTACTTC
cdr3_aa: CASRIGLAGGGGKNIQYF

j_call: TRBJ1-1
v_call: TRBV5-1
clone_size: -
d_call: TRBD1
cdr3_nt: TGCGCCAGCAGCGGGACAGGCTTAGGGACTGAAGCTTTCTTT
cdr3_aa: CASSGTGLGTEAFF

j_call: TRBJ1-5
v_call: TRBV19
clone_size: few
d_call: -
cdr3_nt: TGTGCCAGCCAGGCGGGGAAACTGAGCAATCAGCCCCAGCATTTT
cdr3_aa: CASQAGKLSNQPQHF

j_call: TRBJ1-3
v_call: TRBV12-3/TRBV12-4
clone_size: -
d_call: -
cdr3_nt: TGTGCCAGCAGTTTGAGGGCTGGAAACACCATATATTTT
cdr3_aa: CASSLRAGNTIYF

j_call: TRBJ2-2
v_call: TRBV7-2
clone_size: once
d_call: -
cdr3_nt: TGTGCCCTGGGGGCTATCGCCGGGGAGCTGTTTTTT
cdr3_aa: CALGAIAGELFF

j_call: TRBJ2-5
v_call: TRBV6-1
clone_size: -
d_call: TRBD2
cdr3_nt: TGTGCCAGCAAACGGGGGACCGGGACTATGATACAAGAGACCCAGTACTTC
cdr3_aa: CASKRGTGTMIQETQYF

j_call: TRBJ2-1
v_call: TRBV29-1
clone_size: -
d_call: TRBD2
cdr3_nt: TGCAGCGCTGCTCTTGGTGGGGCTAGCGGGGGTGGTTACTACAATGAGCAGTTCTTC
cdr3_aa: CSAALGGASGGGYYNEQFF

j_call: TRBJ2-5
v_call: TRBV28
clone_size: few
d_call: -
cdr3_nt: TGTGCCAGCAGTTCCCCTCATTACCAAGAGACCCAGTACTTC
cdr3_aa: CASSSPHYQETQYF

j_call: TRBJ1-1
v_call: TRBV6-2/TRBV6-3
clone_size: -
d_call: TRBD1
cdr3_nt: TGTGCCAGCAGTTATACAGGGGCAACGAACACTGAAGCTTTCTTT
cdr3_aa: CASSYTGATNTEAFF

j_call: TRBJ2-7
v_call: TRBV12-3/TRBV12-4
clone_size: -
d_call: -
cdr3_nt: TGTGCCAGCAGTTTAAGGGCCGGGCTGAACGAGCAGTACTTC
cdr3_aa: CASSLRAGLNEQYF

j_call: TRBJ1-4
v_call: TRBV5-1
clone_size: -
d_call: -
cdr3_nt: TGCGCCAGCAGCCCCGGACACCCAACTAATGAAAAACTGTTTTTT
cdr3_aa: CASSPGHPTNEKLFF

j_call: TRBJ1-5
v_call: TRBV4-2
clone_size: many
d_call: TRBD1
cdr3_nt: TGTGCCAGCAGCCAAAGGACAGGGGGCAATCAGCCCCAGCATTTT
cdr3_aa: CASSQRTGGNQPQHF

j_call: TRBJ2-5
v_call: TRBV7-2
clone_size: few
d_call: TRBD2
cdr3_nt: TGTGCCAGCAGCTTGTTTGGACTAGCGGGTGCGACCCAGTACTTC
cdr3_aa: CASSLFGLAGATQYF

j_call: TRBJ1-1
v_call: TRBV5-1
clone_size: few
d_call: -
cdr3_nt: TGCGCCAGCAGCTTGGGACAGGCCTTGAACACTGAAGCTTTCTTT
cdr3_aa: CASSLGQALNTEAFF

j_call: TRBJ2-7
v_call: TRBV28
clone_size: few
d_call: TRBD1
cdr3_nt: TGTGCCAGCAGTTTATTCCCGGGACAGGGGGCCCAGAGGGGCGAGCAGTACTTC
cdr3_aa: CASSLFPGQGAQRGEQYF

j_call: TRBJ1-6
v_call: TRBV20-1
clone_size: few
d_call: -
cdr3_nt: TGCAGTGCTACCCCGAACTCTGGTTCACCCCTCCACTTT
cdr3_aa: CSATPNSGSPLHF

j_call: TRBJ2-2
v_call: TRBV6-5
clone_size: few
d_call: -
cdr3_nt: TGTGCCAGCAGTTACTCAGCAGGGGCCCACACCGGGGAGCTGTTTTTT
cdr3_aa: CASSYSAGAHTGELFF

j_call: TRBJ2-3
v_call: TRBV24-1
clone_size: -
d_call: -
cdr3_nt: TGTGCCTCGCAACAACAGAACACAGATACGCAGTATTTT
cdr3_aa: CASQQQNTDTQYF

j_call: TRBJ2-7
v_call: TRBV7-2
clone_size: few
d_call: TRBD1
cdr3_nt: TGTGCCAGCAGCCCCAACCTCAGGGGGCCGGGCTACGAGCAGTACTTC
cdr3_aa: CASSPNLRGPGYEQYF

j_call: TRBJ2-5
v_call: TRBV7-2
clone_size: few
d_call: -
cdr3_nt: TGTGCCAGCAGCTTAGCGAGGATCCTTAACCAAGAGACCCAGTACTTC
cdr3_aa: CASSLARILNQETQYF

j_call: TRBJ2-5
v_call: TRBV28
clone_size: few
d_call: TRBD1
cdr3_nt: TGTGCCAGCAGTGAGACAGGGAAGACCCAGTACTTC
cdr3_aa: CASSETGKTQYF

j_call: TRBJ1-2
v_call: TRBV20-1
clone_size: -
d_call: -
cdr3_nt: TGCAGTGCCCCGGGCTTCGTCCCTTATGGCTACACCTTC
cdr3_aa: CSAPGFVPYGYTF

j_call: TRBJ2-1
v_call: TRBV3-1
clone_size: few
d_call: -
cdr3_nt: TGTGCCAGCAGGGAGAAACGGGACCCCTACAATGAGCAGTTCTTC
cdr3_aa: CASREKRDPYNEQFF

j_call: TRBJ2-1
v_call: TRBV9
clone_size: -
d_call: -
cdr3_nt: TGTGCCAGCAGCGGGTCAGGCTACAGCTACAATGAGCAGTTCTTC
cdr3_aa: CASSGSGYSYNEQFF

j_call: TRBJ2-7
v_call: TRBV5-1
clone_size: few
d_call: TRBD1
cdr3_nt: TGCGCCAGCAGCTCTACGTCGACAGGGTCCCACGAGCAGTACTTC
cdr3_aa: CASSSTSTGSHEQYF

j_call: TRBJ2-7
v_call: TRBV2
clone_size: -
d_call: -
cdr3_nt: TGTGCCAGCAGTGAAAAGGACAGAGGGGTCTCCTACGAGCAGTACTTC
cdr3_aa: CASSEKDRGVSYEQYF

j_call: TRBJ2-7
v_call: TRBV11-2
clone_size: many
d_call: -
cdr3_nt: TGTGCCAGCAGCACACTAACAGGGGGGGTCCTACGATTGCAGTACTTC
cdr3_aa: CASSTLTGGVLRLQYF

j_call: TRBJ2-1
v_call: TRBV5-1
clone_size: -
d_call: -
cdr3_nt: TGCGCCAGCAGCTTGGGACAGGGTACAGCGGGGGAGTACAATGAGCAGTTCTTC
cdr3_aa: CASSLGQGTAGEYNEQFF

j_call: TRBJ2-1
v_call: TRBV9
clone_size: -
d_call: -
cdr3_nt: TGTGCCAGCAGCCCAACGGGGGTCTTCGACAATGAGCAGTTCTTC
cdr3_aa: CASSPTGVFDNEQFF

j_call: TRBJ2-7
v_call: TRBV28
clone_size: -
d_call: -
cdr3_nt: TGTGCCAGCAGTCCCCGACATAACGAGCAGTACTTC
cdr3_aa: CASSPRHNEQYF

j_call: TRBJ1-1
v_call: TRBV6-5
clone_size: many
d_call: -
cdr3_nt: TGTGCCAGCAGTTACCCCACGGGGGGCACTGAAGCTTTCTTT
cdr3_aa: CASSYPTGGTEAFF

j_call: TRBJ2-5
v_call: TRBV7-2
clone_size: -
d_call: -
cdr3_nt: TGTGCCAGCAGCTTAGTACCAGGCCCTGGGGAGACCCAGTACTTC
cdr3_aa: CASSLVPGPGETQYF

j_call: TRBJ2-1
v_call: TRBV9
clone_size: many
d_call: TRBD2
cdr3_nt: TGTGCCAGCAGCGTAGGTGCGGGGGGCTACAATGAGCAGTTCTTC
cdr3_aa: CASSVGAGGYNEQFF

j_call: TRBJ2-7
v_call: TRBV6-5
clone_size: -
d_call: -
cdr3_nt: TGTGCCAGCAGTTACTCTAGCCCGGGGGCGAACGAGCAGTACTTC
cdr3_aa: CASSYSSPGANEQYF

j_call: TRBJ2-1
v_call: TRBV29-1
clone_size: many
d_call: TRBD2
cdr3_nt: TGCAGCGTTGAGGCCTTTACTAGCGGGAGGGCCATCAATGAGCAGTTCTTC
cdr3_aa: CSVEAFTSGRAINEQFF

j_call: TRBJ2-7
v_call: TRBV10-3
clone_size: many
d_call: -
cdr3_nt: TGTGCCATCAGTGAGCAGGGGTACGAGCAGTACTTC
cdr3_aa: CAISEQGYEQYF

j_call: TRBJ2-7
v_call: TRBV6-2/TRBV6-3
clone_size: -
d_call: TRBD1
cdr3_nt: TGTGCCAGCACCCTACGGGGACAGAATCCCTACGAGCAGTACTTC
cdr3_aa: CASTLRGQNPYEQYF

j_call: TRBJ2-7
v_call: TRBV9
clone_size: few
d_call: TRBD1
cdr3_nt: TGTGCCAGCAGCGCCGCGACAGGGTCCTACGAGCAGTACTTC
cdr3_aa: CASSAATGSYEQYF

j_call: TRBJ2-5
v_call: TRBV12-3/TRBV12-4
clone_size: many
d_call: -
cdr3_nt: TGTGCCAGCAGTCTTGCTTGGGAGACCCAGTACTTC
cdr3_aa: CASSLAWETQYF

j_call: TRBJ1-5
v_call: TRBV10-3
clone_size: -
d_call: -
cdr3_nt: TGTGCCATCAGCAGGGAGGACCTTAATCAGCCCCAGCATTTT
cdr3_aa: CAISREDLNQPQHF

j_call: TRBJ2-1
v_call: TRBV6-2/TRBV6-3
clone_size: few
d_call: TRBD2
cdr3_nt: TGTGCCAGCAGTTACCAGACTAGCCGCAATGAGCAGTTCTTC
cdr3_aa: CASSYQTSRNEQFF

j_call: TRBJ2-1
v_call: TRBV6-2/TRBV6-3
clone_size: few
d_call: -
cdr3_nt: TGTGCCAGCAGTTATAACCTCCGGCGGGTCCAATACAATGAGCAGTTCTTC
cdr3_aa: CASSYNLRRVQYNEQFF

j_call: TRBJ1-4
v_call: TRBV12-3/TRBV12-4
clone_size: few
d_call: TRBD1
cdr3_nt: TGTGCCAGCAGAAAAGACAGGGGCACTAATGAAAAACTGTTTTTT
cdr3_aa: CASRKDRGTNEKLFF

j_call: TRBJ2-7
v_call: TRBV20-1
clone_size: few
d_call: -
cdr3_nt: TGCAGTGCTAGTTCCAGTCCCCTCTACGAGCAGTACTTC
cdr3_aa: CSASSSPLYEQYF

j_call: TRBJ2-3
v_call: TRBV12-3/TRBV12-4
clone_size: many
d_call: -
cdr3_nt: TGTGCCAGCAGTTTACAGGGCGCAGCTCGCACAGATACGCAGTATTTT
cdr3_aa: CASSLQGAARTDTQYF

j_call: TRBJ2-7
v_call: TRBV5-1
clone_size: -
d_call: -
cdr3_nt: TGCGCCAGCAGCTTGGGGGGGACCCGAACCTACGAGCAGTACTTC
cdr3_aa: CASSLGGTRTYEQYF

j_call: TRBJ2-7
v_call: TRBV12-3/TRBV12-4
clone_size: many
d_call: TRBD2
cdr3_nt: TGTGCCAGCAGCCGTCTCGGACTAGCGAGCTACGAGCAGTACTTC
cdr3_aa: CASSRLGLASYEQYF